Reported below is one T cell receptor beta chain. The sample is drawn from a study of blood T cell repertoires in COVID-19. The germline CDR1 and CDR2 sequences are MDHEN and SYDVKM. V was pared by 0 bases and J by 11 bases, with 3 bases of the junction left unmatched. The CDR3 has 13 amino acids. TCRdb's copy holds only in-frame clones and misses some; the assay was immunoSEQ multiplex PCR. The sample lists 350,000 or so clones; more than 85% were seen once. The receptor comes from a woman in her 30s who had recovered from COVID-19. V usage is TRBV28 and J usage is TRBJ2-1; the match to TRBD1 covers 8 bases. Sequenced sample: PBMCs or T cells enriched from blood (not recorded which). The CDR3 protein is CASSLWQGAKQFF. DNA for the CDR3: TGTGCCAGCAGTTTATGGCAGGGGGCTAAGCAGTTCTTC.